The entry below describes one T cell receptor (beta chain). This specimen comes from a study of blood T cell repertoires in COVID-19. Study-level background: Sites in the United States, Italy and Spain provided acute and convalescent COVID-19 samples. The cDNA or gDNA used as material had been derived from T cells, B-cell-depleted T cells, or PBMCs.

CDR3 size: 14 residues. Authors' data handling: How many nucleated cells were present was estimated from reference gene primer amplification. Repertoires were generated with immunoSEQ multiplex PCR, while TCRdb's copy carries only in-frame clones and drops some. V, J and clone size were drawn from that table, and D and trimming were deduced from the DNA. The sample holds approximately 72,000 clones, approximately 85% seen once. Sequenced sample: peripheral blood. The chain combines TRBV21-1 with TRBJ2-1; no DNA check was done on the table's D call, TRBD2. TRBV21-1 is classified as a pseudogene. The source of this sequence is a middle-aged man with acute or convalescent COVID-19. CDR3 bases: TGTGCCAGCAGCAACCCTAGGTCATGGTATGAGCAGTTCTTC. Translated: CASSNPRSWYEQFF.